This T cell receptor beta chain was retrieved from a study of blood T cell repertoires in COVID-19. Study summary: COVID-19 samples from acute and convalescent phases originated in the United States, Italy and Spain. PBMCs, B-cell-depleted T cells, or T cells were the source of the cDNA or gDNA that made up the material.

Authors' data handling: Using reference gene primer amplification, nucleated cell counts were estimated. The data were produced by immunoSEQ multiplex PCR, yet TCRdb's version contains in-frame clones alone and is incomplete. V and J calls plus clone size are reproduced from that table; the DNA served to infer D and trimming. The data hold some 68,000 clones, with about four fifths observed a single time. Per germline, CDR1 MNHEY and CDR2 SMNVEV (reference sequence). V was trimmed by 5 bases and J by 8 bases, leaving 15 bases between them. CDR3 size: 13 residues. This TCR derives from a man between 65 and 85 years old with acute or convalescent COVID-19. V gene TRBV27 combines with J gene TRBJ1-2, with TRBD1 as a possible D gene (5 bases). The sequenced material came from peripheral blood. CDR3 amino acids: CASSPRQLGGYTF. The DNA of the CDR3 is TGTGCCAGCAGTCCAAGACAGTTGGGGGGCTACACCTTC.